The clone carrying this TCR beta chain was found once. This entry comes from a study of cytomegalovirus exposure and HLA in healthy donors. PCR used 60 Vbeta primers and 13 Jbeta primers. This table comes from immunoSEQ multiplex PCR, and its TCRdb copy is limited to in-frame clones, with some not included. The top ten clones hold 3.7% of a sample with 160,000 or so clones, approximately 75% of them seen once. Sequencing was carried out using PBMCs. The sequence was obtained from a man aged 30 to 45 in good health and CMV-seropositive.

CDR3 loop: CAISESASGGLLGEQYF. The CDR3 DNA is TGTGCCATCAGTGAGTCAGCTAGCGGGGGTTTATTGGGGGAGCAGTACTTC. V and J are TRBV10-3 and TRBJ2-7, with TRBD2 matching over 10 bases. The trim removed 0 bases at V and 7 bases at J, leaving 12 bases unmatched. The CDR3 totals 17 residues. CDR1 and CDR2 from the germline V gene are ENHRY and SYGVKD.